Shown below are 25 T cell receptor beta chains from a single sample sequenced in a study of early stage breast cancer tumors. The data were produced by immunoSEQ multiplex PCR, yet TCRdb's version contains in-frame clones alone and is incomplete. The sample carries some 29,000 clones, roughly 81% recorded once. Sequenced sample: blood. These receptors were collected from a person aged 50-59 years with breast cancer.

The rearrangement links TRBV4-3 to TRBJ2-7; 7 positions agree with TRBD2. After removal of 0 bases from V and 0 bases from J, the junction contained 2 bases not matched to a gene. Germline lookup yields CDR1 LGHNA and CDR2 YSLEER. The CDR3 sequence is 15 residues long. The CDR3 region has the DNA TGCGCCAGCAGCCAAGAGAGGGACTACTCCTACGAGCAGTACTTC. Translation gives CASSQERDYSYEQYF.

The chain carries TRBV15 and TRBJ2-3; D not resolved. The germline V and J ends were trimmed by 2 bases and 2 bases, with 8 bases remaining between them. Germline lookup yields CDR1 LNHNV and CDR2 YYDKDF (reference sequence). The CDR3 loop spans 14 amino acids. The DNA of the CDR3 is TGTGCCACCAGCAGACCGGTGAACACAGATACGCAGTATTTT. It is translated as CATSRPVNTDTQYF. Full variable domain (missing parts from reference TRBV15 and TRBJ2-3): DAMVIQNPRYQVTQFGKPVTLSCSQTLNHNVMYWYQQKSSQAPKLLFHYYDKDFNNEADTPDNFQSRRPNTSFCFLDIRSPGLGDTAMYLCATSRPVNTDTQYFGPGTRLTVL.

This clone was found a few times. The rearrangement uses TRBV7-9 and TRBJ1-5; D not certain. The CDR3 consists of 12 residues. Trimming cost V 5 bases and J 7 bases, with 9 bases left between them. CDR1 is SEHNR and CDR2 is FQNEAQ in the germline V gene (reference sequence). CDR3 sequence reads: CASSQARQPQHF. The CDR3 nucleotides are TGTGCCAGCAGCCAGGCCCGCCAGCCCCAGCATTTT.

In this sample, this clone turned up a few times. The genes are TRBV19 and TRBJ1-5; 7 positions match TRBD1. The CDR3 has 12 residues. From germline, CDR1 is LNHDA and CDR2 SQIVND (reference sequence). Losses at the gene ends were 11 bases for V and 5 bases for J; bases not matched to a gene: 6. This CDR3 reads CAGGQVDQPQHF. In DNA form, the CDR3 reads TGTGCCGGCGGACAGGTCGATCAGCCCCAGCATTTT.

This chain connects TRBV28 to TRBJ2-5, with 11 bases fitting TRBD1. The J segment lost 5 bases and the V segment lost 5 bases, leaving 4 bases of the junction unmatched. The CDR3 is 14 residues long. Germline values: CDR1 MDHEN, CDR2 SYDVKM. CDR3: CASSLRDRGETQYF. CDR3 DNA sequence: TGTGCCAGCAGTCTACGGGACAGGGGGGAGACCCAGTACTTC.

The chain combines TRBV2 with TRBJ2-1; 12 bases map to TRBD1. V dropped 3 bases and J dropped 8; count of bases not matched to a gene: 5. Germline CDR1 and CDR2: SNHLY and FYNNEI. This CDR3 is 15 amino acids long. CDR3 coding DNA: TGTGCCAGCAGTGACACGGGACAGGGGGCTTATGAGCAGTTCTTC. It yields the protein CASSDTGQGAYEQFF. The complete variable domain, with remaining parts taken from reference TRBV2 and TRBJ2-1, reads EPEVTQTPSHQVTQMGQEVILRCVPISNHLYFYWYRQILGQKVEFLVSFYNNEISEKSEIFDDQFSVERPDGSNFTLKIRSTKLEDSAMYFCASSDTGQGAYEQFFGPGTRLTVL.

This rearrangement joins TRBV5-1 to TRBJ2-3; no clear D gene. The CDR3 runs 15 residues. The V end was cut by 6 bases, the J end by 0 bases, with 14 bases between. CDR1 and CDR2 from the germline V gene are SGHRS and YFSETQ. The CDR3 spells CASTKDTSSTDTQYF. Here the CDR3 DNA reads TGCGCCAGCACTAAAGACACCTCTAGCACAGATACGCAGTATTTT.

The V call is TRBV28, the J call TRBJ1-3; possibly TRBD1 for D (5 bases). With 8 bases removed from V and 1 base from J, the gap between germline ends came to 12 bases. The CDR3 has 14 amino acids. From germline, CDR1 is MDHEN and CDR2 SYDVKM. The CDR3 DNA is TGTGCCAGCCGACTCGGGGGTTCTGGAAACACCATATATTTT. Encoded protein: CASRLGGSGNTIYF.

This sequence joins TRBV23-1 and TRBJ1-5; D perhaps matches TRBD1 (6 bases). TRBV23-1 counts as an open reading frame of uncertain function. V was trimmed by 4 bases and J by 2 bases, leaving 15 bases between them. The CDR3 runs 16 residues. Here the CDR3 reads CASSPNREGGNQPQHF. The CDR3 DNA follows: TGCGCCAGCAGTCCCAACAGGGAAGGGGGCAATCAGCCCCAGCATTTT.

This chain joins TRBV9 and TRBJ2-1, with D perhaps matching TRBD1 or TRBD2 (6 bases each). The CDR3 consists of 17 residues. Germline V lookup: CDR1 SGDLS, CDR2 YYNGEE. The V end was cut by 0 bases, the J end by 4 bases, with 17 bases between. DNA of the CDR3: TGTGCCAGCAGCGTAGGGGGGGCTAGTCTCTTTTACAATGAGCAGTTCTTC. Its protein is CASSVGGASLFYNEQFF.

V is TRBV5-1 and J is TRBJ2-1; 8 bases are shared with TRBD2. Germline-derived CDR1 and CDR2 are SGHRS and YFSETQ. The CDR3 loop spans 15 amino acids. With 0 bases clipped from V and 3 bases from J, the junction kept 2 bases outside the gene matches. CDR3 loop: CASSLGREGYNEQFF. CDR3 nucleotide sequence: TGCGCCAGCAGCTTGGGCCGGGAGGGCTACAATGAGCAGTTCTTC.

The rearrangement links TRBV7-6 to TRBJ1-1, with 8 nucleotides matching TRBD1. There are 13 residues in the CDR3. V trimming: 5 bases; J trimming: 6 bases; junction bases outside the gene matches: 5. CDR1 and CDR2 from the germline V gene are SGHVS and FNYEAQ. The CDR3 DNA follows: TGTGCCAGCAGCACCGGACAGGGTTCTGAAGCTTTCTTT. It specifies CASSTGQGSEAFF. Full variable domain (rest looked up from reference TRBV7-6 and TRBJ1-1): GAGVSQSPRYKVTKRGQDVALRCDPISGHVSLYWYRQALGQGPEFLTYFNYEAQQDKSGLPNDRFSAERPEGSISTLTIQRTEQRDSAMYRCASSTGQGSEAFFGQGTRLTVV.

The genes are TRBV27 and TRBJ1-4; D is possibly TRBD1 (5 bases). The CDR3 contains 15 residues. In germline, CDR1 is MNHEY, CDR2 SMNVEV (reference sequence). V was clipped by 5 bases and J by 6 bases, with 16 bases between them. The CDR3 loop reads CASSLNRRGDEKLFF. CDR3 coding DNA: TGTGCCAGCAGTCTTAATAGGCGGGGGGATGAAAAACTGTTTTTT.

This clone was observed a handful of times. The V call is TRBV19, the J call TRBJ1-5; 7 bases map to TRBD1. The CDR3 runs 13 residues. Germline V gene data show CDR1 as LNHDA and CDR2 as SQIVND (reference sequence). V was pared by 7 bases and J by 3 bases, with 3 bases of the junction left unmatched. As DNA, the CDR3 is TGTGCCAGTACGGACAGGCCCAATCAGCCCCAGCATTTT. It codes for CASTDRPNQPQHF. Full variable domain (rest looked up from reference TRBV19 and TRBJ1-5): DGGITQSPKYLFRKEGQNVTLSCEQNLNHDAMYWYRQDPGQGLRLIYYSQIVNDFQKGDIAEGYSVSREKKESFPLTVTSAQKNPTAFYLCASTDRPNQPQHFGDGTRLSIL.

In this sample, this clone turned up once. The chain links TRBV28 to TRBJ2-7, with D uncertain. Germline values: CDR1 MDHEN, CDR2 SYDVKM. The V end was cut by 6 bases, the J end by 3 bases, with 12 bases between. The CDR3 consists of 13 residues. This CDR3 reads CASSQAPYYEQYF. CDR3 DNA sequence: TGTGCCAGCAGCCAAGCCCCATACTACGAGCAGTACTTC.

The chain uses TRBV7-6 and TRBJ1-1; TRBD1 aligns across 12 bases. The germline CDR1 and CDR2 sequences are SGHVS and FNYEAQ. The CDR3 is made up of 16 amino acids. With V trimmed by 5 bases and J by 7 bases, 11 bases remained unmatched. CDR3 DNA: TGTGCCAGCAGCCAAACACCGGGACAGGGGGCCCTTGAAGCTTTCTTT. Its translation is CASSQTPGQGALEAFF.

The chain has TRBV7-2 and TRBJ2-1, with TRBD2 matching 11 bases. Germline values: CDR1 SGHTA, CDR2 FQGNSA. The CDR3 length is 16 residues. Germline trimming cut 5 bases from V and 4 bases from J; bases unmatched to any gene: 7. CDR3 amino acids: CASSPFGTSGYNEQFF. The CDR3 bases are TGTGCCAGCAGCCCGTTCGGGACTAGCGGATACAATGAGCAGTTCTTC. The whole variable domain, filled in from reference TRBV7-2 and TRBJ2-1, reads GAGVSQSPSNKVTEKGKDVELRCDPISGHTALYWYRQSLGQGLEFLIYFQGNSAPDKSGLPSDRFSAERTGGSVSTLTIQRTQQEDSAVYLCASSPFGTSGYNEQFFGPGTRLTVL.

The rearrangement links TRBV19 to TRBJ1-4; D gene uncertain. Trimming removed 6 bases at V and 3 bases at J, with 8 bases between. From germline, CDR1 is LNHDA and CDR2 SQIVND (reference sequence). The CDR3 is 13 residues long. CDR3 in DNA: TGTGCCAGTAGGGGCGGACCTAATGAAAAACTGTTTTTT. As protein: CASRGGPNEKLFF.

This chain joins TRBV29-1 and TRBJ2-6, with TRBD1 as a possible D gene (5 bases). CDR1 is SQVTM and CDR2 is ANQGSEA in the germline V gene. This CDR3 contains 14 residues. Trimming left V 0 bases short and J 4 bases short, with 7 bases between. This chain's CDR3 is CSVEDRVGANVLTF. The CDR3 DNA sequence: TGCAGCGTTGAAGACAGGGTCGGGGCCAACGTCCTGACTTTC.

The rearrangement links TRBV5-6 to TRBJ1-2; D is ambiguous. Germline V gene sequence: CDR1 SGHDT, CDR2 YYEEEE. The V and J ends lost 2 bases and 8 bases respectively, with 16 bases between them. The CDR3 covers 14 residues. This CDR3 is CASSLKDPIPGYTF. CDR3 sequence (DNA): TGTGCCAGCAGCTTAAAGGACCCCATCCCCGGCTACACCTTC.

The gene calls are TRBV27 and TRBJ2-7; D is unclear. Trimming took off 2 bases at V and 0 bases at J, with 8 bases between the two ends. Germline assignment: CDR1 MNHEY and CDR2 SMNVEV (reference sequence). This CDR3 spans 14 amino acids. CDR3 amino acids: CASSLMGSSYEQYF. The CDR3 region has the DNA TGTGCCAGCAGTTTAATGGGTAGCTCCTACGAGCAGTACTTC.

V gene TRBV5-1 combines with J gene TRBJ2-5; perhaps D is TRBD1 or TRBD2 (5 bases each). The germline V gene has CDR1 SGHRS and CDR2 YFSETQ. With 0 bases removed from V and 2 bases from J, the gap between germline ends came to 11 bases. CDR3 length equals 15 residues. This chain's CDR3 is CASSLVGTQQETQYF. The CDR3 bases are TGCGCCAGCAGCTTGGTCGGGACGCAACAAGAGACCCAGTACTTC.

The chain employs TRBV2 and TRBJ2-2; 11 nucleotides align to TRBD2. V was pared by 6 bases and J by 5 bases, with 8 bases of the junction left unmatched. This CDR3 comprises 16 residues. Germline CDR1 reads SNHLY; CDR2 reads FYNNEI. CDR3 nucleotide sequence: TGTGCCAGCAGGACAGGGACTAGCGGAATGACCGGGGAGCTGTTTTTT. It specifies CASRTGTSGMTGELFF.

The chain employs TRBV9 and TRBJ1-4; D uncertain. The CDR3 has 16 amino acids. Germline CDR1 and CDR2: SGDLS and YYNGEE. Trimming removed 6 bases at V and 7 bases at J, with 22 bases between. In DNA, the CDR3 is TGTGCCAGCACTAGTAGCGCGGGCCAGGCGGGTGAAAAACTGTTTTTT. Translation: CASTSSAGQAGEKLFF. Using reference TRBV9 and TRBJ1-4 for the parts outside the CDR3, the full variable domain is DSGVTQTPKHLITATGQRVTLRCSPRSGDLSVYWYQQSLDQGLQFLIQYYNGEERAKGNILERFSAQQFPDLHSELNLSSLELGDSALYFCASTSSAGQAGEKLFFGSGTQLSVL.

DNA for the CDR3: TGTGCCAGCAGCTCCTCCCTTGGGGGACAGCCCCAGCATTTT. Protein: CASSSSLGGQPQHF. The chain uses TRBV7-2 and TRBJ1-5; tentatively, D is TRBD1 (5 bases). Trimming took 4 bases from V and 7 from J, leaving 14 bases between them. CDR1 SGHTA and CDR2 FQGNSA come from the germline V gene. The CDR3 extends over 14 amino acids.